The following is a T cell receptor beta chain sequence with its context. The data were obtained in a study of blood T cell repertoires in COVID-19. Across the whole study: Some COVID-19 samples were acute and others convalescent; all came from the United States, Italy and Spain.

In germline, CDR1 is MNHEY, CDR2 SVGAGI. CDR3 length: 15 amino acids. Trimming cost V 3 bases and J 0 bases, with 8 bases left between them. Sequencing used immunoSEQ multiplex PCR; TCRdb keeps in-frame clones, though not all of them. The sample lists around 270,000 clones, 75% to 90% seen once, with about 4.1% in the top ten. The sample was PBMCs or T cells enriched from blood (not recorded which). This sequence was found in a woman aged 30 to 39 who had recovered from COVID-19. The chain links TRBV6-5 to TRBJ1-4; D gene ambiguous. This chain's CDR3 is CASSYRGATNEKLFF. CDR3 nucleotide sequence: TGTGCCAGCAGTTATCGGGGAGCAACTAATGAAAAACTGTTTTTT.